This record looks at one T cell receptor (beta chain) sequence and its context. The record originates from a study of blood T cell repertoires in COVID-19. This CDR3 is built from 13 residues. V was clipped by 5 bases and J by 5 bases; unmatched bases: 5. The protocol was immunoSEQ multiplex PCR, while the TCRdb copy is restricted to in-frame clones and leaves out a portion. The repertoire holds about 430,000 clones, about 88% seen once, with 1.4% in the top ten. The chain combines TRBV12-3 or TRBV12-4 with TRBJ1-1; 7 bases map to TRBD1. This receptor was obtained from a young woman who had been exposed to COVID-19. Sequenced sample: PBMCs or T cells enriched from blood (not recorded which). As DNA, the CDR3 is TGTGCCAGCAGTACGGACAGGAGAACTGAAGCTTTCTTT. Protein sequence: CASSTDRRTEAFF.